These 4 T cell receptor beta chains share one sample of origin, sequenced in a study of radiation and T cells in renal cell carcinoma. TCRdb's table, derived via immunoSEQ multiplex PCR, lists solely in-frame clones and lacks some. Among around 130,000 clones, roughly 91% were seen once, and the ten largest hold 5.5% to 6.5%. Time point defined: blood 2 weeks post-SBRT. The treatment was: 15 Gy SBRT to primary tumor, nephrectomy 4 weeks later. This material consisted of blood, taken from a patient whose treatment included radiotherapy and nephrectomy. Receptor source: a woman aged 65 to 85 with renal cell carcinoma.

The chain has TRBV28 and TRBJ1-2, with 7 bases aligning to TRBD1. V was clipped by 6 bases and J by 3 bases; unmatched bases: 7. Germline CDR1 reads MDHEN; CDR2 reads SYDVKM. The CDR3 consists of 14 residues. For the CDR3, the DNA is TGTGCCAGCAGGCCACAGGGGTTACACTATGGCTACACCTTC. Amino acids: CASRPQGLHYGYTF.

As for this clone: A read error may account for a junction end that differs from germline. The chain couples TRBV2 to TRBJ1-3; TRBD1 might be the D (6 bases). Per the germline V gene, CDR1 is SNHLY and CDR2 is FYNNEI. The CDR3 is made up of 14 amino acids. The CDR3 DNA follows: TGTGCCAGCACTGAACAGGGACCTGGAAACACCATATATTTT. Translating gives CASTEQGPGNTIYF.

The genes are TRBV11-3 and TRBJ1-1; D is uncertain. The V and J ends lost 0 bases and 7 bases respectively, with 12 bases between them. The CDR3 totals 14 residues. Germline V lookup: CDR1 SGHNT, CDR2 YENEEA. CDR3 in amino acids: CASSLDRADGEAFF. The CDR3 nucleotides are TGTGCCAGCAGCTTAGACAGAGCGGACGGTGAAGCTTTCTTT.

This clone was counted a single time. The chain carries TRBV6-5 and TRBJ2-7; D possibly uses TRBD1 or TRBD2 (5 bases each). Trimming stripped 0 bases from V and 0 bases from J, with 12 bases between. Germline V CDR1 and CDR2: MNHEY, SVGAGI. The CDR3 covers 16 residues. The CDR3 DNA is TGTGCCAGCAGTTACTCGGGACGGCTGAGCTCCTACGAGCAGTACTTC. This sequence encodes CASSYSGRLSSYEQYF.